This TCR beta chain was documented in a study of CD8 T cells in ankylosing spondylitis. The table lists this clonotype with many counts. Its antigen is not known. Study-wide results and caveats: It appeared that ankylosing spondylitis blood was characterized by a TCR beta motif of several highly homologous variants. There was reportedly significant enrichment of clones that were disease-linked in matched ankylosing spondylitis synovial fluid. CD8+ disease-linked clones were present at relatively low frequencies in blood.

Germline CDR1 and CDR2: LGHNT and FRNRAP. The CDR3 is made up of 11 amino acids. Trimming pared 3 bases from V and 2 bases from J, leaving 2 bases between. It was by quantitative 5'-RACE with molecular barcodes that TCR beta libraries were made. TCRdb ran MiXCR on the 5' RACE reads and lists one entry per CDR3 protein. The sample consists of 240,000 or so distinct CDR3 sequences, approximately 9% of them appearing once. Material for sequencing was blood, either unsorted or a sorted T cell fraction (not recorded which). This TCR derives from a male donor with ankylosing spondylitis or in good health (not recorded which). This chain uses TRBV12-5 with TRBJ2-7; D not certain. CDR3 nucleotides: TGTGCTAGTGGTTTTACCTACGAGCAGTACTTC. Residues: CASGFTYEQYF.